The entry below describes one T cell receptor beta chain. The germline CDR1 and CDR2 sequences are LNHNV and YYDKDF (reference sequence). Trimming removed 4 bases from V and 7 bases from J; junction bases left unmatched: 8. This CDR3 spans 15 amino acids. Seattle-derived patients entered the study during active infection and were followed longitudinally. Original processing methods: Reference gene primer amplification gave estimated nucleated cell counts. Assay: immunoSEQ multiplex PCR; the TCRdb copy retains only in-frame clones and omits some. The V and J calls and clone size were taken over from that table, and D and trimming were inferred from the DNA. The sample carries approximately 300,000 clones, 70% to 90% recorded once. These data come from a study of blood T cell repertoires in COVID-19. Across the study: From T cells, B-cell-depleted T cells, or PBMCs came the material, which was cDNA or gDNA.

This chain links TRBV15 with TRBJ2-1; 9 bases map to TRBD1. The source material was peripheral blood. The sequence was collected from a woman in her forties or fifties with COVID-19, enrolled during active disease. In nucleotides, the CDR3 is TGTGCCACCAGCATTCGGACAGGGGTTCGGAATGAGCAGTTCTTC. The encoded protein is CATSIRTGVRNEQFF.